Sequencing of this TCR beta chain was carried out in a study of cytomegalovirus exposure and HLA in healthy donors. General observations from the study: Productive rates of about 87% or about 30% were seen for most TCR beta V segments in an earlier analysis.

In the PCR, 60 Vbeta and 13 Jbeta primers were used. Assay used: immunoSEQ multiplex PCR; TCRdb lists only in-frame clones, some missing. The repertoire table contains about 160,000 clones. V dropped 2 bases and J dropped 7; count of bases not matched to a gene: 2. CDR3 length: 12 residues. In germline, CDR1 is SEHNR, CDR2 FQNEAQ (reference sequence). On this clone: Antigen unknown.

Input material: PBMCs. The clonotype originates from a woman aged 45-59 years in good health and CMV-seronegative. The chain links TRBV7-9 to TRBJ2-7, with 7 bases that match TRBD1. CDR3 residues: CASSLPDREQYF. CDR3 nucleotide sequence: TGTGCCAGCAGCTTACCGGACAGGGAGCAGTACTTC.